This T cell receptor (beta chain) was observed in a study of T cell repertoires in cytomegalovirus infection (dated by TCRdb to between 2018 and 2021). For context, the study as a whole: Alongside well-studied HLA-B-restricted epitopes, the peptide stimulations were aimed at recently identified HLA-C-restricted CMV epitopes, whose presentation resists viral immunomodulation. The HLA type of each donor mattered for the analysis, because public TCR beta signatures pointed to carriage of CMV infection along with the matching HLA type. Here is what the overall study found, with its caveats: In both this cohort and an independent roughly 400-donor cohort, the cumulative frequency of public TCR beta family members distinguished carriers of CMV infection plus the relevant HLA type. In the ex vivo response, HLA-C-restricted CMV-specific TCR beta clonotypes were dominant, and in two of eight donors the single most frequent clonotype came from this HLA-C-restricted group.

Instrument used: Illumina HiSeq 1500. Clones were called with MiXCR by TCRdb after fastp trimmed the public reads at Q25, and only in-frame beta chains were retained. Each CDR3 protein appears once, grouped with its most common genes and DNA. Counted in this sample were roughly 280,000 distinct CDR3 sequences; less than 25% of them appeared once. Of the sample, roughly 20% is held by the ten largest clones. The meaning of the sample's treatment or condition label: in vitro stimulation with specific CMV peptide epitopes to enrich CMV-specific T cells. Concerning this clonotype: Its specific antigen is unknown. One base away there is no much larger clone; base qualities are not given.

In the germline V gene, CDR1 corresponds to SQVTM and CDR2 to ANQGSEA. Measured from the cysteine to the phenylalanine, the CDR3 is 12 residues long. Only the CDR3 part of the read is kept: 36 bases, read in frame from the first base. Trimming takes 4 bases from V and 4 bases from J, and the germline ends sit 10 bases apart. The sample was cultured PBMCs, taken from culture after CMV antigen stimulation. The receptor was derived from a human donor in good health (CMV status not recorded). Some clones in this sample may be carry-over from other donors' samples. The sequence links TRBV29-1 to TRBJ1-1, with TRBD1 as a weak D call on 6 bases. Here the CDR3 is given as CSVVLGGTEAFF. The nucleotides are TGCAGCGTTGTACTAGGGGGCACTGAAGCTTTCTTT.